What follows is one TCR beta chain and its context. The record originates from a study of shared T cell receptors in the human thymus. CDR1 and CDR2 from the germline V gene are SGHTA and FQGTGA. Unmatched junction bases numbered 1, after V lost 0 bases and J lost 4 bases. The CDR3 loop spans 16 amino acids. Measured with immunoSEQ multiplex PCR; TCRdb has only the in-frame clones, and not every one. Here the sample spans some 640,000 clones, around 87% being singletons. The same sample was also studied in work on human thymus T cells. That source notes: All donors were healthy Finnish infants who were undergoing corrective surgery to treat congenital heart defects. In corrective heart surgery, resections were taken, and these provided the thymus tissue. V and J gene usage appeared biased in thymic and blood repertoires. Unrelated individuals were reported by related research to share highly overlapping thymic repertoires.

The chain couples TRBV7-3 to TRBJ2-2; 11 bases are a match to TRBD2. The source material was thymocytes. The receptor was isolated from a boy younger than two with a congenital heart defect. For the CDR3, the DNA is TGTGCCAGCAGCTTAACGCTAGCGGGAGGCACCGGGGAGCTGTTTTTT. Its translation is CASSLTLAGGTGELFF.